A selection of T cell receptor beta chains follows, all from one sample in a study of breast tumors, draining lymph nodes, adjacent tissues. TCRdb re-analysed the multiplex PCR reads in MiXCR, keeping a single row per CDR3 protein. In the table there are 85,000 to 130,000 distinct CDR3 sequences, roughly 20% of which are singletons. Sample: axillary lymph node tissue. These receptors originate from a female donor with breast cancer. Some clones in this sample may be carry-over from other donors' samples. Each CDR3 is given with its conserved first and last residue. The D gene is left open where the match is weak. Not all rows give a size; the values are once, few, many and, for expanded clones, a class.

J gene: TRBJ1-6
D gene: TRBD1
V gene: TRBV30
clone size: many
CDR3 protein: CAWRGLGQGNSPLHF
CDR3 DNA: TGTGCCTGGAGGGGACTGGGACAGGGCAATTCACCCCTCCACTTT

J gene: TRBJ2-3
D gene: -
V gene: TRBV4-1
clone size: many
CDR3 protein: CASSQSTRDGDTQYF
CDR3 DNA: TGCGCCAGCAGCCAATCAACCAGAGACGGAGATACGCAGTATTTT

J gene: TRBJ2-3
D gene: TRBD2
V gene: TRBV7-3
clone size: many
CDR3 protein: CASSLTSGSVPDTQYF
CDR3 DNA: TGTGCCAGCAGCTTAACTAGCGGGAGTGTTCCGGATACGCAGTATTTT

J gene: TRBJ2-3
D gene: -
V gene: TRBV15
clone size: many
CDR3 protein: CATSSPGRTDTQYF
CDR3 DNA: TGTGCCACCAGCAGCCCAGGAAGGACAGATACGCAGTATTTT

J gene: TRBJ2-1
D gene: -
V gene: TRBV28
clone size: many
CDR3 protein: CASSANVRGNEQFF
CDR3 DNA: TGTGCCAGCAGTGCGAACGTGAGGGGTAATGAGCAGTTCTTC

J gene: TRBJ2-7
D gene: -
V gene: TRBV5-6
clone size: many
CDR3 protein: CASSLAVTGQDF
CDR3 DNA: TGTGCCAGCAGCTTGGCGGTCACAGGGCAGGACTTC

J gene: TRBJ2-2
D gene: -
V gene: TRBV9
clone size: many
CDR3 protein: CASSVASVGGGELFF
CDR3 DNA: TGTGCCAGCAGCGTAGCAAGTGTTGGGGGCGGGGAGCTGTTTTTT

J gene: TRBJ2-1
D gene: TRBD2
V gene: TRBV2
clone size: many
CDR3 protein: CASSEEETSGSSDEQFF
CDR3 DNA: TGTGCCAGCAGTGAAGAGGAGACTAGCGGGAGTTCGGATGAGCAGTTCTTC

J gene: TRBJ1-2
D gene: TRBD1
V gene: TRBV3-1
clone size: many
CDR3 protein: CASSRQGATGYTF
CDR3 DNA: TGTGCCAGCAGCCGACAGGGGGCGACCGGCTACACCTTC

J gene: TRBJ1-5
D gene: TRBD1
V gene: TRBV27
clone size: -
CDR3 protein: CASSLSGGGHANQPQHF
CDR3 DNA: TGTGCCAGCAGTTTGTCAGGGGGAGGCCATGCCAATCAGCCCCAGCATTTT

J gene: TRBJ1-2
D gene: -
V gene: TRBV29-1
clone size: many
CDR3 protein: CSVESAVYGYTF
CDR3 DNA: TGCAGCGTTGAATCGGCGGTGTATGGCTACACCTTC

J gene: TRBJ1-4
D gene: TRBD1
V gene: TRBV7-6
clone size: many
CDR3 protein: CASSPGQANEKLFF
CDR3 DNA: TGTGCCAGCAGCCCTGGACAGGCAAATGAAAAACTGTTTTTT

J gene: TRBJ2-3
D gene: -
V gene: TRBV28
clone size: -
CDR3 protein: CASSLSWERATRDTQYF
CDR3 DNA: TGTGCCAGCAGTTTAAGCTGGGAGAGGGCGACGAGAGATACGCAGTATTTT

J gene: TRBJ1-6
D gene: -
V gene: TRBV29-1
clone size: many
CDR3 protein: CSVVLGDPNNSPLHF
CDR3 DNA: TGCAGCGTTGTACTGGGCGACCCGAATAATTCACCCCTCCACTTT

J gene: TRBJ1-3
D gene: -
V gene: TRBV12-3/TRBV12-4
clone size: many
CDR3 protein: CASSPQAREGNTIYF
CDR3 DNA: TGTGCCAGCAGTCCCCAGGCCCGAGAAGGAAACACCATATATTTT

J gene: TRBJ2-7
D gene: -
V gene: TRBV27
clone size: many
CDR3 protein: CASSLSGGNSYEQYF
CDR3 DNA: TGTGCCAGCAGTTTATCTGGTGGCAACTCCTACGAGCAGTACTTC

J gene: TRBJ2-5
D gene: -
V gene: TRBV11-2
clone size: many
CDR3 protein: CASSLNTGGMETQYF
CDR3 DNA: TGTGCCAGCAGCTTAAATACGGGGGGCATGGAGACCCAGTACTTC

J gene: TRBJ2-7
D gene: -
V gene: TRBV7-8
clone size: many
CDR3 protein: CASSLAGLSYEQYF
CDR3 DNA: TGTGCCAGCAGCTTAGCGGGCCTATCCTACGAGCAGTACTTC

J gene: TRBJ2-1
D gene: TRBD1
V gene: TRBV7-9
clone size: many
CDR3 protein: CASSPGGQGLYNEQFF
CDR3 DNA: TGTGCCAGCAGCCCCGGCGGACAGGGACTCTACAATGAGCAGTTCTTC

J gene: TRBJ1-5
D gene: TRBD1
V gene: TRBV6-5
clone size: -
CDR3 protein: CASRDRSSNQPQHF
CDR3 DNA: TGTGCCAGCAGGGACAGGTCGAGCAATCAGCCCCAGCATTTT

J gene: TRBJ2-7
D gene: TRBD1
V gene: TRBV20-1
clone size: many
CDR3 protein: CSARSGQGIYEQYF
CDR3 DNA: TGCAGTGCTAGGTCGGGACAGGGGATCTACGAGCAGTACTTC

J gene: TRBJ2-7
D gene: TRBD2
V gene: TRBV28
clone size: -
CDR3 protein: CASSPPGGRSYEQYF
CDR3 DNA: TGTGCCAGCAGCCCTCCTGGCGGGAGGTCTTACGAGCAGTACTTC

J gene: TRBJ1-2
D gene: -
V gene: TRBV6-1
clone size: many
CDR3 protein: CASSAGIVGGYTF
CDR3 DNA: TGTGCCAGCAGTGCAGGGATCGTGGGTGGCTACACCTTC

J gene: TRBJ1-5
D gene: TRBD1
V gene: TRBV6-5
clone size: -
CDR3 protein: CASRGWDRDDQPQHF
CDR3 DNA: TGTGCCAGCAGAGGATGGGACAGGGACGATCAGCCCCAGCATTTT

J gene: TRBJ2-3
D gene: TRBD1
V gene: TRBV7-3
clone size: many
CDR3 protein: CASSLFWTGWDTQYF
CDR3 DNA: TGTGCCAGCAGCTTATTCTGGACAGGGTGGGATACGCAGTATTTT

J gene: TRBJ1-6
D gene: -
V gene: TRBV30
clone size: -
CDR3 protein: CAWSLSYRVSYNSPLHF
CDR3 DNA: TGTGCCTGGAGTTTAAGCTACAGGGTGTCCTATAATTCACCCCTCCACTTT

J gene: TRBJ2-1
D gene: TRBD2
V gene: TRBV11-2
clone size: many
CDR3 protein: CASSPGLADDNEQFF
CDR3 DNA: TGTGCCAGCAGCCCGGGACTAGCGGACGACAATGAGCAGTTCTTC

J gene: TRBJ2-1
D gene: TRBD1
V gene: TRBV20-1
clone size: once
CDR3 protein: CSAKSGTGANEQLF
CDR3 DNA: TGCAGTGCTAAATCCGGGACAGGGGCCAATGAGCAGCTCTTC

J gene: TRBJ2-3
D gene: -
V gene: TRBV5-5
clone size: many
CDR3 protein: CASSLSWFSGSDTQYF
CDR3 DNA: TGTGCCAGCAGCTTGTCTTGGTTTAGCGGATCAGATACGCAGTATTTT

J gene: TRBJ1-5
D gene: -
V gene: TRBV6-2/TRBV6-3
clone size: many
CDR3 protein: CASSYSTSNQPQHF
CDR3 DNA: TGTGCCAGCAGTTACTCGACTAGCAATCAGCCCCAGCATTTT

J gene: TRBJ1-2
D gene: TRBD1
V gene: TRBV5-1
clone size: many
CDR3 protein: CASSLVQGEAGYTF
CDR3 DNA: TGCGCCAGCAGCTTGGTTCAGGGGGAAGCTGGCTACACCTTC

J gene: TRBJ2-3
D gene: -
V gene: TRBV7-8
clone size: many
CDR3 protein: CASSLGGPTDTQYF
CDR3 DNA: TGTGCCAGCAGCTTAGGAGGACCCACAGATACGCAGTATTTT

J gene: TRBJ1-3
D gene: TRBD1
V gene: TRBV12-3/TRBV12-4
clone size: many
CDR3 protein: CASSRGDRGSGNTIYF
CDR3 DNA: TGTGCCAGCAGTCGTGGGGACAGGGGCTCTGGAAACACCATATATTTT